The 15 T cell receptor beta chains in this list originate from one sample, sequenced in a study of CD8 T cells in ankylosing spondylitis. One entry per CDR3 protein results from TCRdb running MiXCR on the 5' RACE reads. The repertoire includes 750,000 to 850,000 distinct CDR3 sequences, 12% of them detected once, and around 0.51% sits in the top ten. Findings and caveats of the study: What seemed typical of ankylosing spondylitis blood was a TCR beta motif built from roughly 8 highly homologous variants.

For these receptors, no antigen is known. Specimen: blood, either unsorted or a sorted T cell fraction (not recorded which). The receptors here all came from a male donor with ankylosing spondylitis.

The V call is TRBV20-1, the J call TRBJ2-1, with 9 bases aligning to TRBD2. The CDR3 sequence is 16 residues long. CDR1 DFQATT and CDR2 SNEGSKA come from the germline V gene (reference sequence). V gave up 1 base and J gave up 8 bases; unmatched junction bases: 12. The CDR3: CSARAASGRSFDEQFF. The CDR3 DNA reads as TGCAGTGCTAGAGCAGCAAGCGGGAGGAGTTTCGATGAGCAGTTCTTC.

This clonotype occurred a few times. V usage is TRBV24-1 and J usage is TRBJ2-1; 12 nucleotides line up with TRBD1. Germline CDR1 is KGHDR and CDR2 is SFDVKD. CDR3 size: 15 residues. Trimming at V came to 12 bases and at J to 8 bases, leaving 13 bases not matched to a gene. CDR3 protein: CASQRGGQGADEQFF. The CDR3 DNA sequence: TGTGCCTCCCAACGTGGGGGACAGGGGGCAGATGAGCAGTTCTTC.

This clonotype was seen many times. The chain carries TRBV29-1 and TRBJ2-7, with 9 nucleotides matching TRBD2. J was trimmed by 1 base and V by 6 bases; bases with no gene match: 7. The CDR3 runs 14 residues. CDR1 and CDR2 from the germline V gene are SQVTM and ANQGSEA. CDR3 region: CSVDSGRFSYEQYF. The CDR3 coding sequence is TGCAGCGTGGATAGCGGGAGATTTTCCTACGAGCAGTACTTC.

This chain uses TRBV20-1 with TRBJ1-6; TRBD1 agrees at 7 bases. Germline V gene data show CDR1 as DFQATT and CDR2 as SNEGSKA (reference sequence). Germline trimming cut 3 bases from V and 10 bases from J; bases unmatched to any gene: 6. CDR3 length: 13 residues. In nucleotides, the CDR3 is TGCAGTGCTAGCCGACAGGGCTGGTCACCCCTCCACTTT. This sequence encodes CSASRQGWSPLHF.

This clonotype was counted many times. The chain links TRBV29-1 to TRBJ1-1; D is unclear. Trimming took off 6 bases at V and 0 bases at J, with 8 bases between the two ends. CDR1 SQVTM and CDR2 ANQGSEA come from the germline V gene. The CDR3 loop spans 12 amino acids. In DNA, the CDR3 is TGCAGCGTGATCGAAATGAACACTGAAGCTTTCTTT. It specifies CSVIEMNTEAFF. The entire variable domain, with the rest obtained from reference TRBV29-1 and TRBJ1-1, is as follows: SAVISQKPSRDICQRGTSLTIQCQVDSQVTMMFWYRQQPGQSLTLIATANQGSEATYESGFVIDKFPISRPNLTFSTLTVSNMSPEDSSIYLCSVIEMNTEAFFGQGTRLTVV.

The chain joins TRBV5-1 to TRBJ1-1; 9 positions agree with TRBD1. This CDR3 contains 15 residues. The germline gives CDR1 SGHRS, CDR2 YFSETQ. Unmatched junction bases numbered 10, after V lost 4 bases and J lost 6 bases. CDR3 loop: CASSLRTGDRAEAFF. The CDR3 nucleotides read TGCGCCAGCAGCCTCCGGACAGGGGATAGGGCTGAAGCTTTCTTT.

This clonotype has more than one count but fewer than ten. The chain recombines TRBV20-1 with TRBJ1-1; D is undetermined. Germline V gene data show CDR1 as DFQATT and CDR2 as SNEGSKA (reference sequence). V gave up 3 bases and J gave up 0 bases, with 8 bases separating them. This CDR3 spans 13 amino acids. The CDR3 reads CSASNSLNTEAFF. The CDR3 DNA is TGCAGTGCTAGTAACAGCTTGAACACTGAAGCTTTCTTT.

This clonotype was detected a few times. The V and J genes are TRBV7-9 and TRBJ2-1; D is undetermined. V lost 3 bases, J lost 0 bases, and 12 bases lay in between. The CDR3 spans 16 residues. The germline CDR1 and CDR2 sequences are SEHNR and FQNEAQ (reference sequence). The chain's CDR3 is CASSFRPFSSYNEQFF. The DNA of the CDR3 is TGTGCCAGCAGCTTTAGACCCTTCAGCTCCTACAATGAGCAGTTCTTC.

The CDR3 bases are TGTGCCAGCAGCTTAGGTGGGACTCGAAGATACAATGAGCAGTTCTTC. Protein product: CASSLGGTRRYNEQFF. The chain carries TRBV11-3 and TRBJ2-1; TRBD2 is a possible D gene (6 bases). In germline, CDR1 is SGHNT, CDR2 YENEEA. The CDR3 contains 16 residues. The V gene lost 1 base and the J gene lost 4 bases, with 14 bases spanning the gap.

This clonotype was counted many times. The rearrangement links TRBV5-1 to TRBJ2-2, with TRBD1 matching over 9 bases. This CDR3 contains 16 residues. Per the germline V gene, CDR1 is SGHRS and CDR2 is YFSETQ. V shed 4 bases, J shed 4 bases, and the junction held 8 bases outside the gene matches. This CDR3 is CASSPQTGQGTGELFF. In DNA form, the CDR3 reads TGCGCCAGCAGCCCCCAGACGGGACAGGGCACCGGGGAGCTGTTTTTT.

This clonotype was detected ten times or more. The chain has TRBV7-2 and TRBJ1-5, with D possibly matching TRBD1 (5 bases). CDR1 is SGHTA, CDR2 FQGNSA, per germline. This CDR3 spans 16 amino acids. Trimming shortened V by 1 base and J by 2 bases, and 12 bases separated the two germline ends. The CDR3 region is CASSLVRDQGNQPQHF. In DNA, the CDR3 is TGTGCCAGCAGCTTAGTCAGGGATCAAGGCAATCAGCCCCAGCATTTT.

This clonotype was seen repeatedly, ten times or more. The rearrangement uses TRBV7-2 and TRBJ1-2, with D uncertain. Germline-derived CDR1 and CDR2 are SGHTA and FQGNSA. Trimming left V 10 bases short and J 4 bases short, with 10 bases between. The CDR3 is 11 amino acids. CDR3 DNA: TGTGCCACAGCCCGGGGCTATGGCTACACCTTC. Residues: CATARGYGYTF.

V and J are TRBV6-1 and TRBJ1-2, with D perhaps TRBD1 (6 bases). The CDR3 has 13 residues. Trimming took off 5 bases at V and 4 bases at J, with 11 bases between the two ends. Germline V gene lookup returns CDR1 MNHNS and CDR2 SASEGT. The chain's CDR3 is CASSTDRLYGYTF. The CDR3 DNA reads TGTGCCAGCAGTACGGACAGACTCTATGGCTACACCTTC.

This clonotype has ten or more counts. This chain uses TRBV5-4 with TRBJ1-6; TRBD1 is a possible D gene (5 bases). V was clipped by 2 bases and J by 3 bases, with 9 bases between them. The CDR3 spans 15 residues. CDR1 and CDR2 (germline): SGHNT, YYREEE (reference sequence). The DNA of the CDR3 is TGTGCCAGCAGCTTAGGACAAGGCTATAATTCACCCCTCCACTTT. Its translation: CASSLGQGYNSPLHF.

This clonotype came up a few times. CDR3 in amino acids: CASSLQGRETETQYF. The CDR3 coding sequence is TGCGCCAGCAGCTTGCAGGGACGGGAGACAGAGACCCAGTACTTC. The chain links TRBV5-1 to TRBJ2-5; TRBD2 might be the D (6 bases). Trimming took 1 base from V and 4 from J, leaving 14 bases between them. The germline V gene has CDR1 SGHRS and CDR2 YFSETQ. The CDR3 spans 15 residues.